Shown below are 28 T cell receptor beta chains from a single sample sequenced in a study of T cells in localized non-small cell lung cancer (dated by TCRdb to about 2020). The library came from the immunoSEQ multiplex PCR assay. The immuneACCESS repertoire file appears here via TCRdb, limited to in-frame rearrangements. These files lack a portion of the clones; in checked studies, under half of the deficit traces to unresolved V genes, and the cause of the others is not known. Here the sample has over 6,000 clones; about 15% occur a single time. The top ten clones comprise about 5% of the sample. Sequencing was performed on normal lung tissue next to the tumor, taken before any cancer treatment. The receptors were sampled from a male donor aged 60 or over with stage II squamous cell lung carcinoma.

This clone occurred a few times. The CDR3 DNA reads TGCGCCAGCAGCCCCGGGGACAGGGCTAAAGATACGCAGTATTTT. It specifies CASSPGDRAKDTQYF. This chain connects TRBV5-1 to TRBJ2-3, with 9 nucleotides matching TRBD1. J gave up 5 bases and V 4 bases, and 8 bases lay outside the gene matches. Germline V lookup: CDR1 SGHRS, CDR2 YFSETQ. The CDR3 is 15 amino acids.

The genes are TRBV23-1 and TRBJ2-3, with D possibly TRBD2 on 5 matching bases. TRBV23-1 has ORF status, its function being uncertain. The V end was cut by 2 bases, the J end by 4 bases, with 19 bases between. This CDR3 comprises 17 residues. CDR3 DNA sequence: TGCGCCAGCAGTCAACCCCGGCGGAGTGAGGGTCCAGATACGCAGTATTTT. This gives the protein CASSQPRRSEGPDTQYF.

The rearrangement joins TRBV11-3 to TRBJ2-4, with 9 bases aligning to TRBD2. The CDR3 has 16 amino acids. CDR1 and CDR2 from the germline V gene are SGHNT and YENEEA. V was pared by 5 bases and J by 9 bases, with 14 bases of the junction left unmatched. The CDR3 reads CASSQQAAGGGSIQYF. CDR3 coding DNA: TGTGCCAGCAGCCAACAGGCAGCGGGAGGAGGTTCCATTCAGTACTTC.

CDR3 nucleotides: TGTGCCAGCAGACGTACGGGGACGCGGTACGGAGAGACCCAGTACTTC. Its protein is CASRRTGTRYGETQYF. The V gene is TRBV11-3, the J gene TRBJ2-5; the D call may be TRBD1 or TRBD2 (5 bases each). The CDR3 loop spans 16 amino acids. Germline-derived CDR1 and CDR2 are SGHNT and YENEEA. Deletions cut 6 bases from V and 4 bases from J, with 21 bases between.

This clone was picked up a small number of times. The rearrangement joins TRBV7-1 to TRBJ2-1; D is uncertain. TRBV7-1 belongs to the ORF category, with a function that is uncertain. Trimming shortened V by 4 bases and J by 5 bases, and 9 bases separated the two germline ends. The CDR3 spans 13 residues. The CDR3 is CASSLGPDNEQFF. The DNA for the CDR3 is TGTGCCAGCAGCTTAGGACCCGACAATGAGCAGTTCTTC.

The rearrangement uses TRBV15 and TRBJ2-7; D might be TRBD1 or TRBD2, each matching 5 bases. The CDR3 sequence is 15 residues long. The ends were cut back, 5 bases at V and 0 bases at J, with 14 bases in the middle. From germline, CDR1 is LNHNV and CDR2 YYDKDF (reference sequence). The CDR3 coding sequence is TGTGCCACCAGCTCCCGGGACCGCAGCTCCTACGAGCAGTACTTC. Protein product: CATSSRDRSSYEQYF.

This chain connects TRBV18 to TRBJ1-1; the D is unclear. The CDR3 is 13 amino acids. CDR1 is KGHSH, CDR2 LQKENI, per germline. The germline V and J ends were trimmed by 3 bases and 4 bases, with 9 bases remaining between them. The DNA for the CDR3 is TGTGCCAGCTCACCGACGAGGAGCACTGAAGCTTTCTTT. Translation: CASSPTRSTEAFF.

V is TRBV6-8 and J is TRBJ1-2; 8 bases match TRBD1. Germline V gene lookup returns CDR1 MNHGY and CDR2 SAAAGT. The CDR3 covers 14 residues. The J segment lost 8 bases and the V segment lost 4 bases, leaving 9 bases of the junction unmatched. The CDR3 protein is CASSSLDREGGYTF. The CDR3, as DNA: TGTGCCAGCAGTTCCTTGGACAGGGAGGGCGGCTACACCTTC.

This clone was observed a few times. CDR3 protein: CASSISGNEKLFF. Written as DNA, the CDR3 is TGTGCCAGTAGTATCTCAGGGAATGAAAAACTGTTTTTT. V is TRBV19 and J is TRBJ1-4; a weak D match, TRBD1 (5 bases). The V gene's germline CDR1 is LNHDA and CDR2 SQIVND (reference sequence). The CDR3 has 13 residues. V lost 3 bases to trimming and J lost 5 bases, with 7 bases between them. The full variable domain, completed using reference TRBV19 and TRBJ1-4, is DGGITQSPKYLFRKEGQNVTLSCEQNLNHDAMYWYRQDPGQGLRLIYYSQIVNDFQKGDIAEGYSVSREKKESFPLTVTSAQKNPTAFYLCASSISGNEKLFFGSGTQLSVL.

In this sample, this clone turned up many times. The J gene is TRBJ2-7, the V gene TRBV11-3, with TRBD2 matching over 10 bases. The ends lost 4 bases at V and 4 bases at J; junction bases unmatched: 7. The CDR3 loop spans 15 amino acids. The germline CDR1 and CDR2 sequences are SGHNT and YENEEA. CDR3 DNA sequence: TGTGCCAGCAGCTCTAGCGGGAGTGGAGCGTACGAGCAGTACTTC. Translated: CASSSSGSGAYEQYF.

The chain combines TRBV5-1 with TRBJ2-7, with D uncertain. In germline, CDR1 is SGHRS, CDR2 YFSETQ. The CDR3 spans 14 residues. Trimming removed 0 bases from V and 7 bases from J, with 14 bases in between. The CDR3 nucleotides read TGCGCCAGCAGCTTGGAAGCCGGGCGTCGGGAGCAGTACTTC. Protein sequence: CASSLEAGRREQYF.

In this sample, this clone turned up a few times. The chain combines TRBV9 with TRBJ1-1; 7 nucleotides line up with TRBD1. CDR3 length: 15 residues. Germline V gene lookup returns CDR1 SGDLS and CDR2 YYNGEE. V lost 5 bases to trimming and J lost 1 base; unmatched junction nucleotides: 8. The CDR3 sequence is CASSGRQGSNTEAFF. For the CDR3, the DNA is TGTGCCAGCAGTGGGAGACAGGGCTCGAACACTGAAGCTTTCTTT.

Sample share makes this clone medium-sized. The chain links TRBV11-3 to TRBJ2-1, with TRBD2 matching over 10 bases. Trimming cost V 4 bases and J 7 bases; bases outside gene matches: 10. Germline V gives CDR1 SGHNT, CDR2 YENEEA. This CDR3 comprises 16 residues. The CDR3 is CASSSRAGGPRNEQFF. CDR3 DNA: TGTGCCAGCAGCTCCCGAGCGGGGGGGCCACGAAATGAGCAGTTCTTC.

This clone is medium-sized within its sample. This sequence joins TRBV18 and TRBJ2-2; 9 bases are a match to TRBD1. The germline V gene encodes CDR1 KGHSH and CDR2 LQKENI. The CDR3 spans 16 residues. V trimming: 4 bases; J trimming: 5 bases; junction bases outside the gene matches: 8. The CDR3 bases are TGTGCCAGCTCACAACCGGGACAGGGTAATACCGGGGAGCTGTTTTTT. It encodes CASSQPGQGNTGELFF.

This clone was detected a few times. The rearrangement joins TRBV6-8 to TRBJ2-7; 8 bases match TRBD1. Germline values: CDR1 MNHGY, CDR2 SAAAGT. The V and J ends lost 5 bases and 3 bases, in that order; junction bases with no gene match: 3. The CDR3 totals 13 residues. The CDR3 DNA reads TGTGCCAGCAGTCCCAGGGGGCTCTACGAGCAGTACTTC. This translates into CASSPRGLYEQYF.

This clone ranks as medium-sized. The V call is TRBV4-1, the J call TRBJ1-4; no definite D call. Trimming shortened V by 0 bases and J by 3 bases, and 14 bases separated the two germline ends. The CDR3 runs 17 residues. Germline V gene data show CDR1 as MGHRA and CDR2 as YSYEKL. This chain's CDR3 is CASSQDRARAANEKLFF. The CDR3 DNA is TGCGCCAGCAGCCAAGATAGGGCGAGGGCTGCTAATGAAAAACTGTTTTTT.

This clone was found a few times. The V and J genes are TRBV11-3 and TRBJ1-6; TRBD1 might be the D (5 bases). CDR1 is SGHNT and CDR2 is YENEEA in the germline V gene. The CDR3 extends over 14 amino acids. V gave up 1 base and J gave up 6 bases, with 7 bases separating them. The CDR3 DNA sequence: TGTGCCAGCAGCTTAGGGCAGGGTAATTCACCCCTCCACTTT. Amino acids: CASSLGQGNSPLHF.

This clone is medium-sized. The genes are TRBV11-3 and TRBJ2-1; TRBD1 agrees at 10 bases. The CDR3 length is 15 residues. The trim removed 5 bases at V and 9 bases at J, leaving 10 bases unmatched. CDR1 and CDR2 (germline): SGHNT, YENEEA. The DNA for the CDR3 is TGTGCCAGCAGCCCCCGGGGGACAGGGGTCGGTGAGCAGTTCTTC. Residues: CASSPRGTGVGEQFF.

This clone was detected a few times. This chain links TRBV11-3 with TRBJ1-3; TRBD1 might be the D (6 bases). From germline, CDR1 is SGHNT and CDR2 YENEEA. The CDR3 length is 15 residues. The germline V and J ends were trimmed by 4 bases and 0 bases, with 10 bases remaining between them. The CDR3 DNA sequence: TGTGCCAGCAGCTCCGGACAGCGCTCTGGAAACACCATATATTTT. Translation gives CASSSGQRSGNTIYF.

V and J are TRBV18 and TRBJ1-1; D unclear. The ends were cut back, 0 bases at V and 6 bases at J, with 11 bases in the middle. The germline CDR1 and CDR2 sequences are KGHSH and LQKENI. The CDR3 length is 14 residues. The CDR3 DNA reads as TGTGCCAGCTCACCACCGTCCGGGCTCTCTGAAGCTTTCTTT. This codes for CASSPPSGLSEAFF.

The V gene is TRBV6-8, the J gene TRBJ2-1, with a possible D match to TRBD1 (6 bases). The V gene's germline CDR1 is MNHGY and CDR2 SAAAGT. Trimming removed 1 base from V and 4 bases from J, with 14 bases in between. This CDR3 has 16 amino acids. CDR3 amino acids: CASSYLKGGRYNEQFF. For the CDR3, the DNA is TGTGCCAGCAGTTACTTAAAAGGGGGAAGATACAATGAGCAGTTCTTC.

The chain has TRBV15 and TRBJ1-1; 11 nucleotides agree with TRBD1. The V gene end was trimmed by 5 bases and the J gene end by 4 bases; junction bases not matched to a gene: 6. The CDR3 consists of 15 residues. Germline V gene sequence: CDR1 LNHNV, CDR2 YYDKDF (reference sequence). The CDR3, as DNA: TGTGCCACCAGCCTAAGGGGGACAGGGGGCACTGAAGCTTTCTTT. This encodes CATSLRGTGGTEAFF. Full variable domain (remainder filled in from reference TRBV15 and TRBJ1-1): DAMVIQNPRYQVTQFGKPVTLSCSQTLNHNVMYWYQQKSSQAPKLLFHYYDKDFNNEADTPDNFQSRRPNTSFCFLDIRSPGLGDTAMYLCATSLRGTGGTEAFFGQGTRLTVV.

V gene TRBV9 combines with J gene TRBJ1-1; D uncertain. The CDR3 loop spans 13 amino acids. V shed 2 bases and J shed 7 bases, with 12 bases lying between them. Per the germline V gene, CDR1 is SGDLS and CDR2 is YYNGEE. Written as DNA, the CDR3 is TGTGCCAGCAGCGTTTCCGGTACTAGTGAAGCTTTCTTT. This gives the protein CASSVSGTSEAFF.

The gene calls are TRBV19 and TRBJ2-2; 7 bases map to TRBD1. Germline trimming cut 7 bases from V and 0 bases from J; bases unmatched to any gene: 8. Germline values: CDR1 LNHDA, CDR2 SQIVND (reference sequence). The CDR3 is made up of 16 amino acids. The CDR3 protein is CASNPDRLANTGELFF. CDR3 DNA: TGTGCCAGTAACCCGGACAGGCTCGCGAACACCGGGGAGCTGTTTTTT. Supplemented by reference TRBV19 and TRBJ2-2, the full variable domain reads DGGITQSPKYLFRKEGQNVTLSCEQNLNHDAMYWYRQDPGQGLRLIYYSQIVNDFQKGDIAEGYSVSREKKESFPLTVTSAQKNPTAFYLCASNPDRLANTGELFFGEGSRLTVL.

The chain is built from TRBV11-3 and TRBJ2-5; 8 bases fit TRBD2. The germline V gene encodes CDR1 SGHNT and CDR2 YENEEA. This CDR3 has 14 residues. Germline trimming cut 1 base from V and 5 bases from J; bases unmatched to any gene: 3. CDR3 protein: CASSLGGRSETQYF. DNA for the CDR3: TGTGCCAGCAGCTTAGGCGGGAGGTCTGAGACCCAGTACTTC. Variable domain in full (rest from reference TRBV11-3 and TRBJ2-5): EAGVVQSPRYKIIEKKQPVAFWCNPISGHNTLYWYLQNLGQGPELLIRYENEEAVDDSQLPKDRFSAERLKGVDSTLKIQPAELGDSAVYLCASSLGGRSETQYFGPGTRLLVL.

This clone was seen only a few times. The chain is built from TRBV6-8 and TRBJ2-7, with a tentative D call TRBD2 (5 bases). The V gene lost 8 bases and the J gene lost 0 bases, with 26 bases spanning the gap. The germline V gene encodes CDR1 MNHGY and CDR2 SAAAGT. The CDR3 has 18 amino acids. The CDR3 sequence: CASGGVIQVGLASYEQYF. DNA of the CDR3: TGTGCCAGCGGCGGCGTGATACAAGTAGGACTGGCCTCCTACGAGCAGTACTTC.

This CDR3 reads CASSYSSGGAFDGELFF. CDR3 in DNA: TGTGCCAGCAGTTATTCTAGCGGGGGGGCCTTTGACGGGGAGCTGTTTTTT. The chain has TRBV6-8 and TRBJ2-2, with TRBD2 matching over 12 bases. V gave up 3 bases and J gave up 7 bases; unmatched junction bases: 9. The germline gives CDR1 MNHGY, CDR2 SAAAGT. There are 17 residues in the CDR3.

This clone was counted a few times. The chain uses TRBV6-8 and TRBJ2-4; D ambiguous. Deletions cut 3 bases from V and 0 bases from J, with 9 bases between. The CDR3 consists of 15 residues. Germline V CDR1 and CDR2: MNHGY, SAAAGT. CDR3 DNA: TGTGCCAGCAGTTATAAGATCCTAGCCAAAAACATTCAGTACTTC. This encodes CASSYKILAKNIQYF.